Sequencing of this TCR beta chain was carried out in a study of blood T cell repertoires in COVID-19. Overall study context: Both acute and convalescent COVID-19 samples were obtained from the United States, Italy and Spain. Sample material is recorded as cDNA or gDNA derived from T cells, B-cell-depleted T cells, or PBMCs.

Study processing details: Using reference gene primer amplification, nucleated cell counts were estimated. Only in-frame clones appear in the TCRdb table, and some are missing; sequencing was by immunoSEQ multiplex PCR. The D gene and trimming were derived from the DNA, and the V and J assignments and clone size from that table. The sample consists of under 550,000 clones, about 90% of them appearing once. Germline V gene sequence: CDR1 WSHSY, CDR2 SAAADI. The CDR3 is 15 amino acids. V lost 6 bases and J lost 4; bases outside the gene matches: 7. While infection was still active, Seattle patients were enrolled and then followed longitudinally.

The chain recombines TRBV10-2 with TRBJ1-5, with TRBD1 identical over 9 bases. Sequencing input: peripheral blood. The source is a man in his late teens or twenties with COVID-19, enrolled during active disease. The CDR3 region is CASRAGTGLNQPQHF. As DNA, the CDR3 is TGCGCCAGCAGGGCCGGGACAGGGTTAAATCAGCCCCAGCATTTT.